This T cell receptor beta chain is drawn from a study of cytomegalovirus exposure and HLA in healthy donors. Study-level information: Out of roughly 200 million T cells, an earlier analysis found fewer than 140 million unique TCR beta sequences in total.

Germline V gene lookup returns CDR1 SEHNR and CDR2 FQNEAQ (reference sequence). V dropped 3 bases and J dropped 11 bases, with 14 bases sitting between them. The CDR3 sequence is 14 residues long. About this clone itself: As yet, its antigen is unknown.

Findings and limits, study-wide: Segments of the TCR beta V type were, in most cases, productive about 87% or about 30% of the time in an earlier analysis. Serostatus for CMV was the only available immune exposure information. Investigators reported 164 TCR beta chains as tied to cytomegalovirus.

Researchers ran the PCR with 60 Vbeta and 13 Jbeta primers. The data were produced by immunoSEQ multiplex PCR, yet TCRdb's version contains in-frame clones alone and is incomplete. The sample comprises under 90,000 clones, about 84% of which are singletons, and 3% to 3.5% rests with the top ten. The chain links TRBV7-9 to TRBJ1-6, with D perhaps matching TRBD1 (5 bases). Specimen: PBMCs. The receptor was derived from a man between 35 and 55 years old in good health and CMV-seronegative. The CDR3 loop reads CASSFQGTGAPLHF. CDR3 DNA: TGTGCCAGCAGCTTTCAGGGTACGGGGGCACCCCTCCACTTT.